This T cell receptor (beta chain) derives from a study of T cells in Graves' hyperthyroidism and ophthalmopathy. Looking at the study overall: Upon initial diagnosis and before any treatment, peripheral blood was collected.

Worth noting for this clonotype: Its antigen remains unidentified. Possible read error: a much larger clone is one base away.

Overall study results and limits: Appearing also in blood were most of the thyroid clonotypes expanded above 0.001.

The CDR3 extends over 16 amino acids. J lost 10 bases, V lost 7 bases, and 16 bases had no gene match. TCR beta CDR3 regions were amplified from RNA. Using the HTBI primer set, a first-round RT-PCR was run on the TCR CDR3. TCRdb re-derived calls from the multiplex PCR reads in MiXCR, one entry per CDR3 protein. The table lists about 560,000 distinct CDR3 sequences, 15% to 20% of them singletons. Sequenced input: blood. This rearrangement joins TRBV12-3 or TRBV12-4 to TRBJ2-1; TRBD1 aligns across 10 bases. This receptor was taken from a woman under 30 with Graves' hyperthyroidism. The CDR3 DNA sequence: TGTGCCAGCACTAGAGGGGGGGACAGGGGTTCTTACGAGCAGTTCTTC. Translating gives CASTRGGDRGSYEQFF.